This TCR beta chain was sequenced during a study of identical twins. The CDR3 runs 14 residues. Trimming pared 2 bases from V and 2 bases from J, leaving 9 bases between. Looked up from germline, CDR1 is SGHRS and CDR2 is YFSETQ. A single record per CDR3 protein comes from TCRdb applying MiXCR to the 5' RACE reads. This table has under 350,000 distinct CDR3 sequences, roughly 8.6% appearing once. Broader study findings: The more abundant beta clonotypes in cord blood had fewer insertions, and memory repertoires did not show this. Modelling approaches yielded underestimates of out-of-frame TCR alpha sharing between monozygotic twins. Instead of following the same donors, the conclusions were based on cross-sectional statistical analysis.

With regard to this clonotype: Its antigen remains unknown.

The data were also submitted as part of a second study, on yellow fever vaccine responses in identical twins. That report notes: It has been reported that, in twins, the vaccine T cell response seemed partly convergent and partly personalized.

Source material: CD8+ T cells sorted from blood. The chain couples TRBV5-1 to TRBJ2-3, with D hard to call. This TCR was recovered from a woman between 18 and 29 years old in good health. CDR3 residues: CASSFGPVTDTQYF. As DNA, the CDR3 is TGCGCCAGCAGCTTCGGACCGGTCACAGATACGCAGTATTTT. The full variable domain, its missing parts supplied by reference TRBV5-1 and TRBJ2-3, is KAGVTQTPRYLIKTRGQQVTLSCSPISGHRSVSWYQQTPGQGLQFLFEYFSETQRNKGNFPGRFSGRQFSNSRSEMNVSTLELGDSALYLCASSFGPVTDTQYFGPGTRLTVL.